The clone carrying this TCR beta chain was counted between two and nine times. Its antigen is not identified. The PCR was carried out with 60 Vbeta primers and 13 Jbeta primers. Libraries were prepared by immunoSEQ multiplex PCR; TCRdb keeps only in-frame clonotypes and omits some of them. The table shows about 57,000 clones, with around 85% occurring only once. CDR1 is GTSNPN, CDR2 SVGIG, per germline (reference sequence). Trimming pared 4 bases from V and 8 bases from J, leaving 14 bases between. The length of the CDR3 is 13 residues. These data come from a study of cytomegalovirus exposure and HLA in healthy donors. Findings of the study overall: Serostatus for CMV was the only available immune exposure information. For most TCR beta V segments, an earlier analysis put the productive rate at about 87% or about 30% of the time. TCR sequences were mostly rare, though some public TCRs occurred in many donors. TCR beta chains numbering more than 150 were designated cytomegalovirus-associated.

The chain couples TRBV30 to TRBJ1-4; D is unclear. The sequenced sample consisted of PBMCs. This clonotype originated in a woman in her 30s in good health and CMV-seronegative. CDR3 protein: CAWTRELGEKLFF. The CDR3 DNA sequence: TGTGCCTGGACTAGGGAGCTCGGCGAAAAACTGTTTTTT.